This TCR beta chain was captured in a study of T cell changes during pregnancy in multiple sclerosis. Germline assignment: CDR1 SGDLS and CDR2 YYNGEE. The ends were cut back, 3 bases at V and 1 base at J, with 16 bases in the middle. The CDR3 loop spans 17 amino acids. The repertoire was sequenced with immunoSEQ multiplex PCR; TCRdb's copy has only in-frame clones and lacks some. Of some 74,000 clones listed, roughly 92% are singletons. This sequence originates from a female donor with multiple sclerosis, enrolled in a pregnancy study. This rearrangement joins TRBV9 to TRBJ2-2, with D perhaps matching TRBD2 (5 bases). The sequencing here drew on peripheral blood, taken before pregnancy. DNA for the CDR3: TGTGCCAGCAGCGCCCCCATAGGAGGCCGGAACACCGGGGAGCTGTTTTTT. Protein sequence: CASSAPIGGRNTGELFF.